Here is one T cell receptor beta chain with its context. Sequencing was performed with immunoSEQ multiplex PCR; in TCRdb, only in-frame clones are kept and a portion is missing. The table shows some 2.4 million clones, with 80% to 95% occurring only once. From germline, CDR1 is LNHDA and CDR2 SQIVND (reference sequence). V gave up 5 bases and J gave up 9 bases; unmatched junction bases: 10. This CDR3 has 15 residues. The sample comes from a study of shared clonotypes between healthy human individuals. The chain couples TRBV19 to TRBJ2-1; 10 positions match TRBD1. The material sequenced was naive CD4+ T cells from PBMCs. The subset: CD45RA+ positively selected. This TCR derives from a man between 18 and 29 years old in good health. Some clones in this sample may be carry-over from other donors' samples. The CDR3 protein is CASSGTGTGASEQFF. In nucleotides, the CDR3 is TGTGCCAGTAGTGGAACCGGGACAGGGGCTTCTGAGCAGTTCTTC. Using reference TRBV19 and TRBJ2-1 for the parts outside the CDR3, the full variable domain is DGGITQSPKYLFRKEGQNVTLSCEQNLNHDAMYWYRQDPGQGLRLIYYSQIVNDFQKGDIAEGYSVSREKKESFPLTVTSAQKNPTAFYLCASSGTGTGASEQFFGPGTRLTVL.